This TCR beta chain was sequenced in a study of cytotoxic CD8 clonotypes in ibrutinib-treated CLL. Study as a whole: Response samples were obtained once patients had received a median approximately 11 months of treatment, range 6 to 36.

TCRdb's copy holds only in-frame clones and misses some; the assay was immunoSEQ multiplex PCR. The table lists about 50,000 clones, over 60% of them singletons, with about 39% in the top ten. Germline V gives CDR1 SGHAT, CDR2 FQNNGV. The trim removed 1 base at V and 5 bases at J, leaving 6 bases unmatched. The CDR3 covers 16 residues. The source was PBMCs, collected after 12 months of ibrutinib treatment. This TCR came from a human donor with chronic lymphocytic leukemia. This sequence joins TRBV11-2 and TRBJ2-2; 8 positions match TRBD1. This CDR3 reads CASSLGTGPRTGELFF. CDR3 nucleotide sequence: TGTGCCAGCAGCTTAGGGACAGGGCCGAGGACCGGGGAGCTGTTTTTT.